This T cell receptor (beta chain) was recovered during a study of blood T cell repertoires in COVID-19. Study at large: COVID-19 samples, acute and convalescent, were from the United States, Italy and Spain.

V was cut by 4 bases and J by 2 bases, with 6 bases left in between. The CDR3 covers 13 residues. The germline gives CDR1 KGHDR, CDR2 SFDVKD. Authors' processing steps: Amplified reference gene primers provided the basis for estimating nucleated cell counts. Libraries were prepared by immunoSEQ multiplex PCR; TCRdb keeps only in-frame clonotypes and omits some of them. V, J and clone size derive from that table, while D and trimming were established from the DNA sequence. The sample yields about 160,000 clones, 80% to 95% seen once. Sequencing was performed on peripheral blood. The chain recombines TRBV24-1 with TRBJ2-3; possible D gene TRBD2, 5 bases. The receptor was isolated from a woman aged 45-60 years with acute or convalescent COVID-19. The CDR3 nucleotides are TGTGCCACCAGTGAGGGAGTCACAGATACGCAGTATTTT. Translating it yields CATSEGVTDTQYF.